A single sample is the source of the 4 T cell receptor beta chains below, sequenced in a study of blood T cell repertoires in COVID-19. The protocol was immunoSEQ multiplex PCR, while the TCRdb copy is restricted to in-frame clones and leaves out a portion. The sample consists of a few hundred thousand clones, approximately 89% of them appearing once. The sample consisted of PBMCs or T cells enriched from blood (not recorded which). These receptors all come from a man aged 25 to 40 who had recovered from COVID-19.

This chain links TRBV6-1 with TRBJ1-6, with D tentatively TRBD1 (6 bases). CDR3 length: 16 amino acids. V was cut by 2 bases and J by 5 bases, with 13 bases left in between. CDR1 MNHNS and CDR2 SASEGT come from the germline V gene. For the CDR3, the DNA is TGTGCCAGCAGTGAAACCGCGGGGGCGCATAATTCACCCCTCCACTTT. Encoded protein: CASSETAGAHNSPLHF.

This clone appeared a few times. V gene TRBV7-9 combines with J gene TRBJ1-3; tentative D call: TRBD1 (6 bases). V was clipped by 5 bases and J by 0 bases, with 11 bases between them. The CDR3 totals 15 residues. Germline-derived CDR1 and CDR2 are SEHNR and FQNEAQ (reference sequence). The CDR3 reads CASSPDRSSGNTIYF. In DNA form, the CDR3 reads TGTGCCAGCAGCCCTGACAGGAGCTCTGGAAACACCATATATTTT.

V and J are TRBV7-9 and TRBJ1-2; 7 bases align to TRBD1. This CDR3 is 17 amino acids long. Germline CDR1 and CDR2: SEHNR and FQNEAQ (reference sequence). Unmatched junction bases numbered 15, after V lost 6 bases and J lost 2 bases. CDR3 nucleotide sequence: TGTGCCAGCAGAGACGAGGGGGCCGCCGCACTAAACTATGGCTACACCTTC. It is translated as CASRDEGAAALNYGYTF.

Comment on this clone: Different DNA sequences within this sample yield the same CDR3. The chain joins TRBV24-1 to TRBJ1-2; tentative D call: TRBD1 (5 bases). The CDR3 covers 13 residues. V was cut by 6 bases and J by 1 base, with 8 bases left in between. CDR1 is KGHDR and CDR2 is SFDVKD in the germline V gene. DNA of the CDR3: TGTGCCACCAGTCAGGGAAGTAACTATGGCTACACCTTC. Amino acid sequence: CATSQGSNYGYTF.